A selection of T cell receptor beta chains follows, all from one sample in a study of blood T cell repertoires in COVID-19. This table comes from immunoSEQ multiplex PCR, and its TCRdb copy is limited to in-frame clones, with some not included. The data contain some 390,000 clones, around 87% of them singletons. Sample: PBMCs or T cells enriched from blood (not recorded which). These receptors were taken from a man younger than 45 who had recovered from COVID-19. CDR3s include the opening cysteine and the closing phenylalanine or tryptophan. D genes are given only for firm matches. Some rows have no size entry. The others give once, few or many, or a class for an expanded clone.

cdr3_aa: CASRLTGEEAFF
cdr3_nt: TGTGCCAGCAGATTAACAGGGGAAGAAGCTTTCTTT
clone_size: .
d_call: TRBD1
v_call: TRBV6-5
j_call: TRBJ1-1

cdr3_aa: CASSFAGGPDQQQFF
cdr3_nt: TGTGCCAGCAGCTTTGCGGGAGGCCCGGATCAACAGCAGTTCTTC
clone_size: .
d_call: TRBD2
v_call: TRBV13
j_call: TRBJ2-1

cdr3_aa: CATGTSGETQYF
cdr3_nt: TGTGCCACCGGGACTAGTGGTGAGACCCAGTACTTC
clone_size: once
d_call: TRBD2
v_call: TRBV10-3
j_call: TRBJ2-5

cdr3_aa: CASSLVQGGNSPLHF
cdr3_nt: TGTGCCAGCAGCTTGGTTCAGGGAGGCAATTCACCCCTCCACTTT
clone_size: .
d_call: .
v_call: TRBV5-4
j_call: TRBJ1-6

cdr3_aa: CASSRRGHQETQYF
cdr3_nt: TGTGCCAGCAGCCGTCGAGGGCACCAAGAGACCCAGTACTTC
clone_size: .
d_call: .
v_call: TRBV7-8
j_call: TRBJ2-5

cdr3_aa: CASSSAPFCFF
cdr3_nt: TGTGCCAGCAGCTCAGCCCCATTTTGTTTCTTC
clone_size: .
d_call: .
v_call: TRBV7-9
j_call: TRBJ2-1

cdr3_aa: CATSDPGTQNGYTF
cdr3_nt: TGTGCCACCAGTGACCCCGGGACACAAAATGGCTACACCTTC
clone_size: .
d_call: .
v_call: TRBV24-1
j_call: TRBJ1-2

cdr3_aa: CASSRGGSGELFF
cdr3_nt: TGTGCCAGCTCACGCGGCGGGTCCGGGGAGCTGTTTTTT
clone_size: .
d_call: .
v_call: TRBV18
j_call: TRBJ2-2

cdr3_aa: CASRSGRESTGELFF
cdr3_nt: TGTGCCAGCAGATCCGGGCGGGAGAGTACCGGGGAGCTGTTTTTT
clone_size: .
d_call: TRBD2
v_call: TRBV11-2
j_call: TRBJ2-2

cdr3_aa: CASSRAAGRTEAFF
cdr3_nt: TGTGCCAGCAGTAGGGCCGCGGGGAGGACTGAAGCTTTCTTT
clone_size: .
d_call: .
v_call: TRBV27
j_call: TRBJ1-1

cdr3_aa: CASSLGPDRVNTEAFF
cdr3_nt: TGTGCCAGCAGCTTAGGGCCTGACAGGGTGAACACTGAAGCTTTCTTT
clone_size: .
d_call: TRBD1
v_call: TRBV7-9
j_call: TRBJ1-1

cdr3_aa: CASSYQGFYGYTF
cdr3_nt: TGTGCCAGCAGCTACCAGGGCTTCTATGGCTACACCTTC
clone_size: .
d_call: .
v_call: TRBV7-9
j_call: TRBJ1-2

cdr3_aa: CASSLIGTSGRAGELFF
cdr3_nt: TGTGCCAGCAGCTTAATTGGGACTAGCGGGAGGGCCGGGGAGCTGTTTTTT
clone_size: .
d_call: TRBD2
v_call: TRBV7-3
j_call: TRBJ2-2

cdr3_aa: CASSPGQGTGNTEAFF
cdr3_nt: TGTGCCAGCAGCCCAGGACAGGGTACGGGGAACACTGAAGCTTTCTTT
clone_size: .
d_call: TRBD1
v_call: TRBV7-9
j_call: TRBJ1-1

cdr3_aa: CASSQEVTGNYGYTF
cdr3_nt: TGTGCCAGCAGCCAAGAGGTGACAGGGAACTATGGCTACACCTTC
clone_size: .
d_call: TRBD1
v_call: TRBV3-1/TRBV3-2
j_call: TRBJ1-2

cdr3_aa: CASSVFASSYNEQFF
cdr3_nt: TGTGCCAGCAGCGTCTTTGCTAGCTCCTACAATGAGCAGTTCTTC
clone_size: .
d_call: .
v_call: TRBV11-1
j_call: TRBJ2-1

cdr3_aa: CASRGQDRCTEAFF
cdr3_nt: TGTGCCAGCAGGGGACAGGATCGTTGCACTGAAGCTTTCTTT
clone_size: .
d_call: TRBD1
v_call: TRBV7-6
j_call: TRBJ1-1

cdr3_aa: CASSPTGSSYEQYF
cdr3_nt: TGCGCCAGCAGCCCAACAGGGTCCTCCTACGAGCAGTACTTC
clone_size: few
d_call: .
v_call: TRBV5-1
j_call: TRBJ2-7

cdr3_aa: CASSTPTGNSYNEQFF
cdr3_nt: TGTGCCAGTAGTACCCCGACAGGGAACTCCTACAATGAGCAGTTCTTC
clone_size: .
d_call: TRBD1
v_call: TRBV19
j_call: TRBJ2-1

cdr3_aa: CASSEVGQQANYGYTF
cdr3_nt: TGTGCCAGCAGTGAAGTGGGACAACAAGCTAACTATGGCTACACCTTC
clone_size: few
d_call: .
v_call: TRBV6-1
j_call: TRBJ1-2

cdr3_aa: CASSSHAAGIVGYTF
cdr3_nt: TGTGCCAGCAGCTCCCATGCGGCTGGTATAGTAGGCTACACCTTC
clone_size: few
d_call: .
v_call: TRBV9
j_call: TRBJ1-2

cdr3_aa: CASSYWTGEETQYF
cdr3_nt: TGTGCCAGCAGCTATTGGACAGGGGAAGAGACCCAGTACTTC
clone_size: .
d_call: TRBD1
v_call: TRBV11-2
j_call: TRBJ2-5

cdr3_aa: CASTQVGQGGYGYTF
cdr3_nt: TGTGCCAGCACTCAGGTTGGACAGGGTGGCTATGGCTACACCTTC
clone_size: .
d_call: TRBD1
v_call: TRBV6-5
j_call: TRBJ1-2

cdr3_aa: CASRGTGAIGELFF
cdr3_nt: TGTGCCAGTAGGGGGACAGGGGCCATCGGGGAGCTGTTTTTT
clone_size: .
d_call: TRBD1
v_call: TRBV19
j_call: TRBJ2-2

cdr3_aa: CASSPGGGAAYEQYF
cdr3_nt: TGCGCCAGCAGCCCGGGAGGCGGGGCAGCCTACGAGCAGTACTTC
clone_size: .
d_call: TRBD2
v_call: TRBV5-1
j_call: TRBJ2-7

cdr3_aa: CASSLEGAYEQYF
cdr3_nt: TGCGCCAGCAGCTTGGAGGGGGCCTACGAGCAGTACTTC
clone_size: .
d_call: .
v_call: TRBV5-1
j_call: TRBJ2-7

cdr3_aa: CASSLGGKNEQFF
cdr3_nt: TGTGCCAGCAGCTTAGGCGGAAAGAATGAGCAGTTCTTC
clone_size: .
d_call: .
v_call: TRBV7-3
j_call: TRBJ2-1

cdr3_aa: CASSLGGRPYNEQFF
cdr3_nt: TGTGCCAGCAGTTTAGGGGGGAGACCCTACAATGAGCAGTTCTTC
clone_size: .
d_call: .
v_call: TRBV27
j_call: TRBJ2-1

cdr3_aa: CASSASRDKSYEQYF
cdr3_nt: TGCGCCAGCAGCGCCTCACGGGACAAATCCTACGAGCAGTACTTC
clone_size: .
d_call: .
v_call: TRBV4-1
j_call: TRBJ2-7

cdr3_aa: CASSLESSGRSYEQYF
cdr3_nt: TGTGCCAGCAGTTTAGAGTCAAGCGGAAGATCCTACGAGCAGTACTTC
clone_size: .
d_call: .
v_call: TRBV27
j_call: TRBJ2-7

cdr3_aa: CASSPRSGRDTGELFF
cdr3_nt: TGTGCCAGCTCACCGAGAAGCGGGAGGGACACCGGGGAGCTGTTTTTT
clone_size: .
d_call: TRBD2
v_call: TRBV18
j_call: TRBJ2-2

cdr3_aa: CASSGGEAGAYEQFF
cdr3_nt: TGTGCCAGCAGCGGGGGGGAGGCGGGAGCTTATGAGCAGTTCTTC
clone_size: .
d_call: TRBD2
v_call: TRBV2
j_call: TRBJ2-1

cdr3_aa: CASSGGGNSPLHF
cdr3_nt: TGTGCCAGCAGTGGAGGAGGCAATTCACCCCTCCACTTT
clone_size: .
d_call: .
v_call: TRBV28
j_call: TRBJ1-6

cdr3_aa: CASSLASSGSFYEQYF
cdr3_nt: TGTGCCAGCAGTTTGGCATCTAGCGGGTCCTTCTACGAGCAGTACTTC
clone_size: .
d_call: TRBD2
v_call: TRBV28
j_call: TRBJ2-7

cdr3_aa: CASSQEPSHSNEQFF
cdr3_nt: TGCGCCAGCAGCCAAGAACCTAGCCACTCAAATGAGCAGTTCTTC
clone_size: .
d_call: .
v_call: TRBV4-1
j_call: TRBJ2-1

cdr3_aa: CASRAGVGSYEQYF
cdr3_nt: TGTGCCAGCAGAGCAGGGGTTGGGTCCTACGAGCAGTACTTC
clone_size: .
d_call: .
v_call: TRBV6-5
j_call: TRBJ2-7

cdr3_aa: CASSPSAGTGETGELFF
cdr3_nt: TGTGCCAGCAGCCCATCGGCCGGGACAGGGGAGACCGGGGAGCTGTTTTTT
clone_size: once
d_call: TRBD1
v_call: TRBV7-9
j_call: TRBJ2-2

cdr3_aa: CASKPQLGRTGELFF
cdr3_nt: TGTGCCAGCAAGCCTCAGTTGGGCAGAACCGGGGAGCTGTTTTTT
clone_size: .
d_call: .
v_call: TRBV6-5
j_call: TRBJ2-2

cdr3_aa: CASSEFSSYGYTF
cdr3_nt: TGCGCCAGCAGTGAATTCAGTTCTTATGGCTACACCTTC
clone_size: .
d_call: .
v_call: TRBV10-1
j_call: TRBJ1-2

cdr3_aa: CASSKGIRDSPLHF
cdr3_nt: TGTGCCAGTAGTAAGGGGATTCGGGATTCACCCCTCCACTTT
clone_size: .
d_call: .
v_call: TRBV19
j_call: TRBJ1-6

cdr3_aa: CASRLGVQGWNEQFF
cdr3_nt: TGCGCCAGCAGATTGGGGGTACAGGGTTGGAATGAGCAGTTCTTC
clone_size: .
d_call: .
v_call: TRBV5-1
j_call: TRBJ2-1

cdr3_aa: CASSPTRGRQPQHF
cdr3_nt: TGTGCCAGCAGCCCGACCAGGGGGCGGCAGCCCCAGCATTTT
clone_size: .
d_call: TRBD1
v_call: TRBV3-1/TRBV3-2
j_call: TRBJ1-5

cdr3_aa: CVTQGAEETQYF
cdr3_nt: TGCGTTACACAGGGGGCTGAGGAGACCCAGTACTTC
clone_size: .
d_call: TRBD1
v_call: TRBV29-1
j_call: TRBJ2-5

cdr3_aa: CAGGSSYNSPLHF
cdr3_nt: TGTGCCGGAGGAAGCTCCTATAATTCACCCCTCCACTTT
clone_size: .
d_call: .
v_call: TRBV28
j_call: TRBJ1-6

cdr3_aa: CASSLYAGGSNEQFF
cdr3_nt: TGTGCCAGCAGTTTATATGCGGGAGGGAGCAATGAGCAGTTCTTC
clone_size: .
d_call: TRBD2
v_call: TRBV27
j_call: TRBJ2-1

cdr3_aa: CASPPGGSSGNTIYF
cdr3_nt: TGTGCCAGCCCCCCTGGGGGGAGCTCTGGAAACACCATATATTTT
clone_size: many
d_call: .
v_call: TRBV21-1
j_call: TRBJ1-3

cdr3_aa: CASSSSDRAEKLFF
cdr3_nt: TGCGCCAGCAGCTCTTCGGACAGGGCTGAAAAACTGTTTTTT
clone_size: .
d_call: TRBD1
v_call: TRBV5-1
j_call: TRBJ1-4

cdr3_aa: CASSAQWAPGANVLTF
cdr3_nt: TGTGCCAGCAGTGCCCAGTGGGCCCCTGGGGCCAACGTCCTGACTTTC
clone_size: .
d_call: .
v_call: TRBV6-1
j_call: TRBJ2-6

cdr3_aa: CAWSVFLSESYGYTF
cdr3_nt: TGTGCCTGGAGTGTTTTTCTGTCAGAAAGCTATGGCTACACCTTC
clone_size: .
d_call: .
v_call: TRBV30
j_call: TRBJ1-2

cdr3_aa: CASSPGLVYGELFF
cdr3_nt: TGTGCCAGCAGTCCTGGCTTGGTTTACGGGGAGCTGTTTTTT
clone_size: few
d_call: .
v_call: TRBV6-5
j_call: TRBJ2-2